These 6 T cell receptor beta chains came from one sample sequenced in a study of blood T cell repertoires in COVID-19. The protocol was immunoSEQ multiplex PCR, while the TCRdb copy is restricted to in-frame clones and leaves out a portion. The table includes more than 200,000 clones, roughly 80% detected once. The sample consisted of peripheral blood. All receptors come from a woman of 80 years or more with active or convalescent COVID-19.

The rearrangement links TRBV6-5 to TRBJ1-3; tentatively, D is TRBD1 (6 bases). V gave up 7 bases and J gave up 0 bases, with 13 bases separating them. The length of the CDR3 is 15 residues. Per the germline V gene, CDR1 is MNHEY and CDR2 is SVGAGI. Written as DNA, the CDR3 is TGTGCCAGCATACAGGGTGGTTTCTCTGGAAACACCATATATTTT. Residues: CASIQGGFSGNTIYF.

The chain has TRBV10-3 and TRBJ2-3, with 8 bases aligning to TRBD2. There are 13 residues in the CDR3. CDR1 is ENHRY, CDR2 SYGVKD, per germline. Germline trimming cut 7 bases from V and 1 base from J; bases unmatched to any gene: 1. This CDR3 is CAITAGGTDTQYF. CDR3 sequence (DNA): TGTGCCATCACAGCGGGGGGCACAGATACGCAGTATTTT.

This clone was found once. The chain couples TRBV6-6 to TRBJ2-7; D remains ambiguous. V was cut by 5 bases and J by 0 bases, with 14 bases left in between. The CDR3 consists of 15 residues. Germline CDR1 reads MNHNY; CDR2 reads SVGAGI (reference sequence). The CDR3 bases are TGTGCCAGCAGTATCTACGAGGCAGTCTCCTACGAGCAGTACTTC. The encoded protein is CASSIYEAVSYEQYF.

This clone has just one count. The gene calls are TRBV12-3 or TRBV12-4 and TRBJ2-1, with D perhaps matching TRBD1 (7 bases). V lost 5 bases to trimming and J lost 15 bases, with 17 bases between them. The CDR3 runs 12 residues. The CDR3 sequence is CASSEVLQGGFF. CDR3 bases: TGTGCCAGCAGTGAAGTGCTCCAGGGGGGGTTCTTC.

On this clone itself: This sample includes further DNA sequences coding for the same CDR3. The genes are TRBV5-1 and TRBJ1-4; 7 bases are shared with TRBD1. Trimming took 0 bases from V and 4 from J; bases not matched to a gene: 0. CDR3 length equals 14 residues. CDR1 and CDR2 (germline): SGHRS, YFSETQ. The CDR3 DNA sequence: TGCGCCAGCAGCTTGGGACAGGGTAATGAAAAACTGTTTTTT. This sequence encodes CASSLGQGNEKLFF.

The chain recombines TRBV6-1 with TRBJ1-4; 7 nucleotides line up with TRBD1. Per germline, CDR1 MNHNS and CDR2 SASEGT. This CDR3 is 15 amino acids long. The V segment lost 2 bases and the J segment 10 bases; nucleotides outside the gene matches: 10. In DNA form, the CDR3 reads TGTGCCAGCAGTGAACAGGGGGGCTCAGAAGGAAAACTGTTTTTT. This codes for CASSEQGGSEGKLFF.